The 22 T cell receptor beta chains reported below all come from one sample, sequenced in a study of cytomegalovirus exposure and HLA in healthy donors. The PCR had 60 Vbeta and 13 Jbeta primers. The table came from immunoSEQ multiplex PCR; TCRdb's copy has only in-frame clones and leaves some out. The sample records more than 20,000 clones, about 77% being singletons. The material sequenced was PBMCs. The origin of the receptors is a man between 60 and 75 years old in good health and CMV-seronegative.

The V gene is TRBV27, the J gene TRBJ2-5; 11 bases agree with TRBD2. Germline loops: CDR1 MNHEY, CDR2 SMNVEV (reference sequence). This CDR3 has 17 residues. J lost 5 bases, V lost 2 bases, and 10 bases had no gene match. CDR3 amino acids: CASSLGLAGGPRETQYF. CDR3 DNA sequence: TGTGCCAGCAGTTTAGGGTTAGCGGGAGGGCCCCGGGAGACCCAGTACTTC.

This rearrangement joins TRBV5-1 to TRBJ2-3; TRBD2 is a possible D gene (6 bases). The CDR3 has 14 residues. V lost 1 base to trimming and J lost 6 bases, with 12 bases between them. Germline assignment: CDR1 SGHRS and CDR2 YFSETQ. The CDR3 reads CASSLREVADTQYF. The CDR3 coding sequence is TGCGCCAGCAGCTTGAGGGAGGTTGCGGATACGCAGTATTTT.

J is TRBJ1-1 and V is TRBV11-2; 7 bases are shared with TRBD1. CDR3 length equals 15 residues. V was pared by 5 bases and J by 5 bases, with 11 bases of the junction left unmatched. Germline loops: CDR1 SGHAT, CDR2 FQNNGV. Written as DNA, the CDR3 is TGTGCCAGCAGCCCGTGGACAGGAATGGGGACTGAAGCTTTCTTT. This codes for CASSPWTGMGTEAFF. Combining the CDR3 with reference TRBV11-2 and TRBJ1-1 gives the whole variable domain EAGVAQSPRYKIIEKRQSVAFWCNPISGHATLYWYQQILGQGPKLLIQFQNNGVVDDSQLPKDRFSAERLKGVDSTLKIQPAKLEDSAVYLCASSPWTGMGTEAFFGQGTRLTVV.

With regard to this clone: At one end the junction does not follow the germline gene, possibly because of a read error. The V and J genes are TRBV14 and TRBJ2-7; D might be TRBD2 (7 bases). The CDR3 has 15 amino acids. Looked up from germline, CDR1 is SGHDN and CDR2 is FVKESK. The CDR3 DNA reads TGTCCCAGCTCCCCCTTGGCGGGGGCCTCCTACGAGCAGTACTTC. Its translation is CPSSPLAGASYEQYF.

J is TRBJ1-5 and V is TRBV23-1; no clear D gene. TRBV23-1 is an ORF, with its function uncertain. V lost 3 bases and J 6 bases, leaving 12 bases between the germline ends. The CDR3 consists of 14 residues. The CDR3 sequence is CASSHPDPSQPQHF. CDR3 bases: TGCGCCAGCAGTCATCCCGATCCCAGTCAGCCCCAGCATTTT.

The genes are TRBV7-2 and TRBJ1-1; D may be TRBD1 (5 bases). The germline CDR1 and CDR2 sequences are SGHTA and FQGNSA. The V end lost 1 base, the J end lost 7 bases, and 10 bases lay between the germline ends. There are 13 residues in the CDR3. Here the CDR3 DNA reads TGTGCCAGCAGCTTAGGTCGGGGGGTTGAAGCTTTCTTT. This sequence encodes CASSLGRGVEAFF. The full variable domain, its missing parts supplied by reference TRBV7-2 and TRBJ1-1, is GAGVSQSPSNKVTEKGKDVELRCDPISGHTALYWYRQSLGQGLEFLIYFQGNSAPDKSGLPSDRFSAERTGGSVSTLTIQRTQQEDSAVYLCASSLGRGVEAFFGQGTRLTVV.

The chain couples TRBV6-1 to TRBJ1-6, with TRBD1 matching over 7 bases. Germline CDR1 is MNHNS and CDR2 is SASEGT. V lost 1 base and J lost 7; bases outside the gene matches: 7. The CDR3 runs to 16 residues. The CDR3 nucleotides are TGTGCCAGCAGTGAAGTAGGCAGGGGGAGAAATTCACCCCTCCACTTT. This encodes CASSEVGRGRNSPLHF.

The CDR3 spells CASSPPGNRNTEAFF. The CDR3 coding sequence is TGTGCCAGCAGCCCCCCCGGGAACCGAAACACTGAAGCTTTCTTT. The chain recombines TRBV5-4 with TRBJ1-1; D ambiguous. The germline V gene has CDR1 SGHNT and CDR2 YYREEE (reference sequence). The CDR3 is made up of 15 amino acids. With 4 bases removed from V and 2 bases from J, the gap between germline ends came to 15 bases.

The chain has TRBV2 and TRBJ1-5; tentatively, D is TRBD1 (6 bases). Germline assignment: CDR1 SNHLY and CDR2 FYNNEI. The CDR3 runs to 14 residues. The V end lost 4 bases, the J end lost 7 bases, and 14 bases lay between the germline ends. In DNA, the CDR3 is TGTGCCAGCAGTGGTCAGACAGGATGGCAGCCCCAGCATTTT. It is translated as CASSGQTGWQPQHF.

The V and J genes are TRBV28 and TRBJ1-6; TRBD1 matches at 7 bases. Losses at the gene ends were 6 bases for V and 7 bases for J; bases not matched to a gene: 9. The V gene's germline CDR1 is MDHEN and CDR2 SYDVKM. The CDR3 consists of 15 residues. The CDR3 sequence is CASRQGPTSNSPLHF. DNA of the CDR3: TGTGCCAGCAGACAGGGGCCGACTTCAAATTCACCCCTCCACTTT.

A word on this clone: A junction end diverges from the germline sequence, so it may reflect a read error. J is TRBJ2-1 and V is TRBV7-6; 11 nucleotides agree with TRBD2. The germline V gene encodes CDR1 SGHVS and CDR2 FNYEAQ. The CDR3 spans 15 residues. CDR3 sequence reads: CSSSALAGVGNEQFF. The CDR3 region has the DNA TGTTCCAGCAGCGCACTAGCGGGAGTAGGTAATGAGCAGTTCTTC. The full variable domain, rest sourced from reference TRBV7-6 and TRBJ2-1, is GAGVSQSPRYKVTKRGQDVALRCDPISGHVSLYWYRQALGQGPEFLTYFNYEAQQDKSGLPNDRFSAERPEGSISTLTIQRTEQRDSAMYRCSSSALAGVGNEQFFGPGTRLTVL.

V is TRBV4-3 and J is TRBJ1-1; the D is unclear. Trimming pared 0 bases from V and 3 bases from J, leaving 5 bases between. Germline V CDR1 and CDR2: LGHNA, YSLEER. This CDR3 is 13 amino acids long. CDR3 sequence reads: CASSQETYTEAFF. CDR3 bases: TGCGCCAGCAGCCAAGAAACATACACTGAAGCTTTCTTT.

V gene TRBV5-1 combines with J gene TRBJ1-1; TRBD1 matches at 7 bases. Per the germline V gene, CDR1 is SGHRS and CDR2 is YFSETQ. CDR3 length: 16 residues. V trimming: 4 bases; J trimming: 5 bases; junction bases outside the gene matches: 14. The CDR3 nucleotides are TGCGCCAGCAGCGGTGGGACAGCCACAGGAGGGACTGAAGCTTTCTTT. Protein sequence: CASSGGTATGGTEAFF. Full variable domain (remainder filled in from reference TRBV5-1 and TRBJ1-1): KAGVTQTPRYLIKTRGQQVTLSCSPISGHRSVSWYQQTPGQGLQFLFEYFSETQRNKGNFPGRFSGRQFSNSRSEMNVSTLELGDSALYLCASSGGTATGGTEAFFGQGTRLTVV.

The chain links TRBV21-1 to TRBJ2-2; TRBD1, the D gene given by the table, was not confirmed from the DNA. TRBV21-1 is given as a pseudogene. The CDR3 is made up of 14 amino acids. Written as DNA, the CDR3 is TGTGCCAGCAGCAAGGCAGGGGGGATCGGGGAGCTGTTTTTT. Amino acid sequence: CASSKAGGIGELFF.

This clone was detected only a few times. The chain recombines TRBV7-9 with TRBJ2-7, with D maybe TRBD2 (5 bases). This CDR3 is built from 13 residues. V gave up 2 bases and J gave up 4 bases, with 9 bases separating them. CDR1 SEHNR and CDR2 FQNEAQ come from the germline V gene (reference sequence). CDR3 DNA: TGTGCCAGCAGCTTAATAAGCGGTTACGAGCAGTACTTC. Protein product: CASSLISGYEQYF.

The chain uses TRBV5-1 and TRBJ2-7; 12 positions match TRBD1. CDR1 is SGHRS, CDR2 YFSETQ, per germline. This CDR3 contains 14 residues. The junction had 10 bases not matched to a gene; V was cut back by 8 bases and J by 7 bases. The CDR3 loop is CASMQGQGAGEQYF. The CDR3 DNA reads as TGCGCCAGTATGCAGGGACAGGGGGCGGGGGAGCAGTACTTC.

The V and J genes are TRBV7-3 and TRBJ2-1, with D perhaps TRBD2 (6 bases). Per germline, CDR1 SGHTA and CDR2 FQGTGA. The V gene lost 3 bases and the J gene lost 9 bases, with 18 bases spanning the gap. This CDR3 has 15 amino acids. This CDR3 reads CASSLGTSALGEQFF. The CDR3 DNA sequence: TGTGCCAGCAGCTTGGGGACTTCCGCGCTCGGTGAGCAGTTCTTC.

This chain uses TRBV7-2 with TRBJ2-7, with TRBD1 matching over 8 bases. V gave up 3 bases and J gave up 6 bases; unmatched junction bases: 7. Germline V gene sequence: CDR1 SGHTA, CDR2 FQGNSA. CDR3 length: 14 amino acids. CDR3 region: CASSFRQGMAEQYF. DNA of the CDR3: TGTGCCAGCAGCTTTCGACAGGGGATGGCCGAGCAGTACTTC.

The CDR3 DNA follows: TGTGCCAGCACCATCTCTGGGGCCAACGTCCTGACTTTC. The encoded protein is CASTISGANVLTF. The rearrangement links TRBV2 to TRBJ2-6; no firm D call. Germline CDR1 is SNHLY and CDR2 is FYNNEI. The CDR3 totals 13 residues. Trimming removed 7 bases at V and 0 bases at J, with 4 bases between. Looking up the rest from reference TRBV2 and TRBJ2-6 gives the full variable domain: EPEVTQTPSHQVTQMGQEVILRCVPISNHLYFYWYRQILGQKVEFLVSFYNNEISEKSEIFDDQFSVERPDGSNFTLKIRSTKLEDSAMYFCASTISGANVLTFGAGSRLTVL.

V gene TRBV2 combines with J gene TRBJ1-1; D ambiguous. The CDR3 runs to 14 residues. CDR1 is SNHLY, CDR2 FYNNEI, per germline. Trimming left V 0 bases short and J 9 bases short, with 14 bases between. CDR3 DNA: TGTGCCAGCAGTGAAGCAGAGGCCCTCTTCCAAGCTTTCTTT. The encoded protein is CASSEAEALFQAFF.

This chain connects TRBV18 to TRBJ2-3; D ambiguous. Germline V lookup: CDR1 KGHSH, CDR2 LQKENI. V was cut by 6 bases and J by 2 bases, with 15 bases left in between. The CDR3 is 15 amino acids. CDR3: CASSPRSVSTDTQYF. In DNA form, the CDR3 reads TGTGCCAGCTCTCCCAGGTCCGTATCCACAGATACGCAGTATTTT.

The chain carries TRBV19 and TRBJ2-2; weak D call: TRBD1 (6 bases). Trimming removed 0 bases from V and 13 bases from J, with 12 bases in between. The CDR3 consists of 13 residues. Germline CDR1 is LNHDA and CDR2 is SQIVND (reference sequence). CDR3 protein: CASSIETGPGLFF. The CDR3 DNA sequence: TGTGCCAGTAGTATAGAGACAGGACCAGGGCTGTTTTTT.